This T cell receptor beta chain was recovered during a study of blood T cell repertoires in COVID-19. Study background: The samples span acute and convalescent COVID-19 from the United States, Italy and Spain. PBMCs, B-cell-depleted T cells, or T cells provided the cDNA or gDNA that made up the material.

CDR3 size: 16 residues. Study processing details: Using reference gene primer amplification, nucleated cell counts were estimated. The data were produced by immunoSEQ multiplex PCR, yet TCRdb's version contains in-frame clones alone and is incomplete. D and trimming come from the DNA, and the V and J calls and clone size come from that table. Of under 200,000 clones detected, roughly 87% appear once; the ten largest clones hold approximately 21%. This receptor was identified in a man aged 55 to 70 with active or convalescent COVID-19. The sequencing sample was made of peripheral blood. The J gene is TRBJ1-3, the V gene TRBV1. TRBV1 is a pseudogene locus. The CDR3 DNA reads TGCACCAGCATCCAAGGATATACTTCCCCGGGAAACACCATATATTTT. Encoded protein: CTSIQGYTSPGNTIYF.